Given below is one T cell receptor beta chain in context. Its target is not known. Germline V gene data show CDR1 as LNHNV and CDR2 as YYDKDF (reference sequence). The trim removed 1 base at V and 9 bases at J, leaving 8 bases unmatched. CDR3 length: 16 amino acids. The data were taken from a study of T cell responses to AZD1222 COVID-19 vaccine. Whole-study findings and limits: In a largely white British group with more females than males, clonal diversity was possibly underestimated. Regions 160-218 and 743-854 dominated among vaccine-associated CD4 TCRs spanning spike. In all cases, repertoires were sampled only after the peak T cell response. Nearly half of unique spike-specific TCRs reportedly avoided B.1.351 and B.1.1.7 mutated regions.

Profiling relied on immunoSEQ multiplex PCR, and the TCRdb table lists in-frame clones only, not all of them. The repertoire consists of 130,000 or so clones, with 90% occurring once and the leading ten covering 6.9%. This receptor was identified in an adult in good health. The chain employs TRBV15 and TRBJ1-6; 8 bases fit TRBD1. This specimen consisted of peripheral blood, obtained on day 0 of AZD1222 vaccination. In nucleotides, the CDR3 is TGTGCCACCAGCAGAGCTCACAGGGGGATGGGTTCACCCCTCCACTTT. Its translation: CATSRAHRGMGSPLHF.